This TCR beta chain was identified in a study of blood T cell repertoires in COVID-19 (dated by TCRdb to 2020 to 2021). Background on the whole study: Samples from collaborators originated in the United States, Italy and Spain and spanned both the acute and convalescent phases of COVID-19. A freely available public database, intended as a resource for researchers studying the immune response to SARS-CoV-2, is where the repertoires were released. The samples were drawn from the first 160 participants of the ongoing ImmuneRACE study and from some 1,300 subjects provided by 6 global collaborators. The prospective study material was composed of cDNA or gDNA derived from T cells, B-cell-depleted T cells, or PBMCs. HLA class I and class II types, where available, came from metadata supplied by the sample provider rather than from assay-based typing. A de-identified subject ID, COVID-19 status, age in years and sex were almost always included in the sample metadata. Deeply sampled blood TCRbeta repertoires from subjects exposed to, actively infected with, or recovered from COVID-19 were included in the dataset.

About this clone itself: The antigen it recognizes is unknown. One base away there is no much larger clone; base qualities are not given.

According to the germline V gene, CDR1 reads SGHDN and CDR2 reads FVKESK. V sheds 2 bases and J sheds 9 bases, leaving 4 bases between their ends. Its CDR3 holds 11 amino acids, cysteine through phenylalanine. Only CDR3 DNA is held: 33 bases, read in frame from base 1. Collaborating institutions collected whole blood in K2EDTA tubes following their own protocols. For TCRbeta analysis, collaborator samples were shipped as frozen whole blood, as isolated PBMCs, or as DNA extracted from either sample type. TCRbeta CDR3 regions were amplified from genomic DNA using the immunoSEQ Assay, a bias-controlled multiplex PCR. The published analysis was carried out like this. The number of nucleated cells in each sample was estimated from the amplification of reference gene primers within the assay. Sequence reads were collapsed and filtered to measure the absolute abundance of every unique TCRbeta CDR3 rearrangement. For each sample, productive Simpson clonality was calculated as the square root of Simpson's diversity index over productive rearrangements. This is the immuneACCESS table as TCRdb keeps it, with only in-frame sequences that have V and J called. A part of the clones is gone; compared with another copy, unresolved V genes explain less than half, and the rest is unexplained. Clone size and the V and J calls come from that table; the DNA yielded D and trimming. This sample gives around 61,000 clones in total; about 81% of them show up just once. 15% to 18% of the sample lies in the top ten.

General conclusions and limits of the study: The quantity of clinical and demographic metadata differed by source and by participant and was supplied without curation.

Specimen: peripheral blood. Here the chain combines TRBV14 and TRBJ2-2; the D gene is not confidently resolved. The TCR was taken from an elderly man with acute or convalescent COVID-19. The CDR3 reads as follows: CASSQRWELFF. In nucleotide form, the sequence is TGTGCCAGCAGCCAACGTTGGGAGCTGTTTTTT.